This T cell receptor (beta chain) was recorded in a study of T cell responses to AZD1222 COVID-19 vaccine. The assay was immunoSEQ multiplex PCR, and TCRdb's table has in-frame clones only and misses some. This sample carries roughly 48,000 clones, 70% to 90% of them seen once, and the ten largest clones take about 5.4%. With 2 bases clipped from V and 2 bases from J, the junction kept 6 bases outside the gene matches. CDR1 is SGHTS, CDR2 YDEGEE, per germline. CDR3 length equals 15 residues. V usage is TRBV5-8 and J usage is TRBJ1-2; 7 nucleotides line up with TRBD1. This TCR came from an adult who received the AZD1222 COVID-19 vaccine. The sample here was peripheral blood, taken 28 days after the second AZD1222 dose. In DNA, the CDR3 is TGTGCCAGCAGCTTTAGAGACAGGGACAACTATGGCTACACCTTC. This translates into CASSFRDRDNYGYTF. Full variable domain (outside the CDR3, taken from reference TRBV5-8 and TRBJ1-2): EAGVTQSPTHLIKTRGQQATLRCSPISGHTSVYWYQQALGLGLQFLLWYDEGEERNRGNFPPRFSGRQFPNYSSELNVNALELEDSALYLCASSFRDRDNYGYTFGSGTRLTVV.